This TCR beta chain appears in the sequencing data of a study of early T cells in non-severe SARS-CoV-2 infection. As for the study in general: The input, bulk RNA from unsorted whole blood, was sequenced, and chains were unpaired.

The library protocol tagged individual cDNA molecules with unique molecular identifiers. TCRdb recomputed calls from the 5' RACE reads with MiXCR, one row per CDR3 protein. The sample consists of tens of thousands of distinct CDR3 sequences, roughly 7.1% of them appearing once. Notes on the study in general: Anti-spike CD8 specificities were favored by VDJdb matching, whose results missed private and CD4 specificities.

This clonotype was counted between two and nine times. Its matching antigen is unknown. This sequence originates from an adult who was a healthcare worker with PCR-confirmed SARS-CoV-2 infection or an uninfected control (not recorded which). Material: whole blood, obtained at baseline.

For the CDR3, the DNA is TGTGCCAGCAGTCTTAAGAGGGGTCGGACCGGGGAGCTGTTTTTT. It is translated as CASSLKRGRTGELFF. The chain uses TRBV7-9 and TRBJ2-2; D might be TRBD1 or TRBD2, each matching 5 bases. This CDR3 contains 15 residues. V lost 6 bases, J lost 5 bases, and 16 bases lay in between. CDR1 and CDR2 (germline): SEHNR, FQNEAQ (reference sequence).